These 22 T cell receptor beta chains were sequenced from one sample in a study of T cell clones after liver transplantation. Profiling relied on immunoSEQ multiplex PCR, and the TCRdb table lists in-frame clones only, not all of them. The data contain 90,000 to 120,000 clones, approximately 78% of them singletons. The sample in question was CD4+ T cells from blood, obtained before liver transplant. These receptors originate from a human donor who received a liver transplant.

This chain uses TRBV5-1 with TRBJ2-3, with a weak D call TRBD2 (5 bases). CDR1 is SGHRS, CDR2 YFSETQ, per germline. The CDR3 consists of 14 residues. Trimming removed 2 bases at V and 5 bases at J, with 12 bases between. The CDR3 here is CASSFNRDVDTQYF. CDR3 sequence (DNA): TGCGCCAGCAGCTTTAACCGGGATGTAGATACGCAGTATTTT.

The chain links TRBV9 to TRBJ2-5; either TRBD1 or TRBD2 may supply D (5 bases each). The CDR3 contains 13 residues. The germline CDR1 and CDR2 sequences are SGDLS and YYNGEE. V dropped 5 bases and J dropped 4 bases, with 12 bases sitting between them. CDR3 nucleotide sequence: TGTGCCAGCAGTGGGATGGGGGTAGAGACCCAGTACTTC. Protein sequence: CASSGMGVETQYF.

The genes are TRBV19 and TRBJ1-1; 8 bases are a match to TRBD1. Germline V CDR1 and CDR2: LNHDA, SQIVND (reference sequence). The CDR3 consists of 15 residues. The ends lost 4 bases at V and 4 bases at J; junction bases unmatched: 8. In DNA, the CDR3 is TGTGCCAGTAGTACCTCGACAGGGGCCCTCACTGAAGCTTTCTTT. Translating it yields CASSTSTGALTEAFF.

The chain employs TRBV19 and TRBJ2-1; D possibly matches TRBD1 or TRBD2 (7 bases each). V was clipped by 3 bases and J by 4 bases, with 13 bases between them. CDR3 size: 15 residues. Germline V gives CDR1 LNHDA, CDR2 SQIVND (reference sequence). In nucleotides, the CDR3 is TGTGCCAGTAGTATCGGGGGGACAGATTACAATGAGCAGTTCTTC. This sequence encodes CASSIGGTDYNEQFF. Supplemented by reference TRBV19 and TRBJ2-1, the full variable domain reads DGGITQSPKYLFRKEGQNVTLSCEQNLNHDAMYWYRQDPGQGLRLIYYSQIVNDFQKGDIAEGYSVSREKKESFPLTVTSAQKNPTAFYLCASSIGGTDYNEQFFGPGTRLTVL.

Comments on this clone: The junction shows a germline mismatch at one end, possibly a read error. The chain couples TRBV7-2 to TRBJ1-1; D is undetermined. CDR1 SGHTA and CDR2 FQGNSA come from the germline V gene. This CDR3 is 11 amino acids long. CDR3 in amino acids: CASSVALKAFF. The CDR3, as DNA: TGTGCCAGCAGCGTAGCCCTCAAAGCTTTCTTT.

The gene calls are TRBV6-1 and TRBJ2-1; maybe TRBD2 (6 bases). This CDR3 spans 13 amino acids. Trimming took off 7 bases at V and 4 bases at J, with 11 bases between the two ends. CDR1 is MNHNS and CDR2 is SASEGT in the germline V gene. The chain's CDR3 is CASTSAGYNEQFF. CDR3 coding DNA: TGTGCCAGCACTTCAGCGGGTTACAATGAGCAGTTCTTC.

The chain joins TRBV5-1 to TRBJ1-5; TRBD1 is a possible D gene (5 bases). This CDR3 has 15 residues. Germline CDR1 is SGHRS and CDR2 is YFSETQ. Trimming shortened V by 3 bases and J by 3 bases, and 13 bases separated the two germline ends. The CDR3: CASSSDGGLNQPQHF. The DNA of the CDR3 is TGCGCCAGCAGCTCAGACGGGGGACTCAATCAGCCCCAGCATTTT. The full variable domain, with the rest looked up from reference TRBV5-1 and TRBJ1-5, is KAGVTQTPRYLIKTRGQQVTLSCSPISGHRSVSWYQQTPGQGLQFLFEYFSETQRNKGNFPGRFSGRQFSNSRSEMNVSTLELGDSALYLCASSSDGGLNQPQHFGDGTRLSIL.

The chain is built from TRBV4-1 and TRBJ1-3; 7 nucleotides align to TRBD1. From germline, CDR1 is MGHRA and CDR2 YSYEKL. Trimming cost V 6 bases and J 4 bases; bases outside gene matches: 6. This CDR3 comprises 14 residues. CDR3 coding DNA: TGCGCCAGCAGTTACCAGGGGGGAGGAAACACCATATATTTT. As protein: CASSYQGGGNTIYF.

This chain links TRBV7-9 with TRBJ2-1; 7 positions match TRBD1. V dropped 3 bases and J dropped 7; count of bases not matched to a gene: 3. This CDR3 is 13 amino acids long. Germline lookup yields CDR1 SEHNR and CDR2 FQNEAQ (reference sequence). The CDR3 region is CASSFSQGNEQFF. CDR3 DNA sequence: TGTGCCAGCAGCTTCTCACAGGGGAATGAGCAGTTCTTC.

The chain uses TRBV20-1 and TRBJ2-7; D remains ambiguous. CDR1 DFQATT and CDR2 SNEGSKA come from the germline V gene (reference sequence). The germline V and J ends were trimmed by 1 base and 3 bases, with 4 bases remaining between them. The CDR3 covers 11 residues. Here the CDR3 DNA reads TGCAGTGCTAGAGTAGACTACGAGCAGTACTTC. Translating gives CSARVDYEQYF.

The chain is built from TRBV19 and TRBJ2-3; a weak D match, TRBD2 (5 bases). CDR1 is LNHDA, CDR2 SQIVND, per germline (reference sequence). The CDR3 extends over 11 amino acids. Trimming took 8 bases from V and 15 from J, leaving 18 bases between them. CDR3 nucleotide sequence: TGTGCCAGTGGGAACTTGAGGGATACTTATTTT. It translates to CASGNLRDTYF.

This chain uses TRBV7-9 with TRBJ1-2; a possible D gene is TRBD1 (6 bases). Germline V gene sequence: CDR1 SEHNR, CDR2 FQNEAQ (reference sequence). The CDR3 spans 17 residues. V was pared by 5 bases and J by 6 bases, with 25 bases between. CDR3 region: CASSPPGFRGIWDGYTF. CDR3 nucleotide sequence: TGTGCCAGCAGCCCCCCAGGGTTCAGGGGCATTTGGGATGGCTACACCTTC.

This chain joins TRBV27 and TRBJ2-3; D is perhaps TRBD2 (5 bases). This CDR3 is 14 amino acids long. V gave up 6 bases and J gave up 2 bases, with 12 bases separating them. Looked up from germline, CDR1 is MNHEY and CDR2 is SMNVEV (reference sequence). CDR3 amino acids: CASRLGLNTDTQYF. The CDR3 DNA reads TGTGCCAGCAGGTTAGGACTTAACACAGATACGCAGTATTTT.

The genes are TRBV2 and TRBJ2-7; no reliable D call. V lost 7 bases and J lost 7, with 17 bases in between. CDR3 length equals 13 residues. Germline V gives CDR1 SNHLY, CDR2 FYNNEI. The CDR3: CASKVAALGEQYF. The CDR3 DNA reads TGTGCCAGCAAGGTCGCAGCCTTGGGTGAGCAGTACTTC.

The chain links TRBV7-9 to TRBJ1-2, with D hard to call. V was pared by 1 base and J by 7 bases, with 10 bases between. This CDR3 has 13 amino acids. Germline V CDR1 and CDR2: SEHNR, FQNEAQ (reference sequence). CDR3 in amino acids: CASSLEGPGGYTF. CDR3 nucleotides: TGTGCCAGCAGCTTAGAAGGGCCGGGTGGCTACACCTTC. The full variable domain, rest sourced from reference TRBV7-9 and TRBJ1-2, is DTGVSQNPRHKITKRGQNVTFRCDPISEHNRLYWYRQTLGQGPEFLTYFQNEAQLEKSRLLSDRFSAERPKGSFSTLEIQRTEQGDSAMYLCASSLEGPGGYTFGSGTRLTVV.

This chain's CDR3 is CASYSTGRGVGYGYTF. The DNA of the CDR3 is TGTGCCAGCTATTCGACAGGACGGGGCGTCGGCTATGGCTACACCTTC. This chain connects TRBV28 to TRBJ1-2; weak D call: TRBD1 (6 bases). Trimming took off 8 bases at V and 4 bases at J, with 23 bases between the two ends. The germline V gene encodes CDR1 MDHEN and CDR2 SYDVKM. CDR3 size: 16 residues.

The chain links TRBV2 to TRBJ1-4; 8 nucleotides align to TRBD1. Trimming at V came to 6 bases and at J to 4 bases, leaving 7 bases not matched to a gene. The CDR3 sequence is 15 residues long. CDR1 and CDR2 from the germline V gene are SNHLY and FYNNEI. The CDR3 DNA reads TGTGCCAGCAGCGAACGGACAGGGTTTAATGAAAAACTGTTTTTT. Protein: CASSERTGFNEKLFF.

Only a few counts were recorded for this clone. J is TRBJ2-1 and V is TRBV14; no firm D call. With 1 base removed from V and 2 bases from J, the gap between germline ends came to 9 bases. CDR3 length: 15 amino acids. CDR1 is SGHDN and CDR2 is FVKESK in the germline V gene. The CDR3 here is CASSQAAVPYNEQFF. CDR3 nucleotides: TGTGCCAGCAGCCAAGCGGCTGTTCCCTACAATGAGCAGTTCTTC.

This chain's CDR3 is CASSHESGPTYEQYF. The CDR3 DNA reads TGTGCCAGCAGCCATGAGTCAGGGCCGACCTACGAGCAGTACTTC. This chain joins TRBV6-1 and TRBJ2-7; possibly TRBD1 for D (5 bases). Germline-derived CDR1 and CDR2 are MNHNS and SASEGT. Trimming left V 6 bases short and J 2 bases short, with 17 bases between. The CDR3 is made up of 15 amino acids.

The V gene is TRBV2, the J gene TRBJ2-5; no firm D call. V lost 6 bases to trimming and J lost 2 bases, with 4 bases between them. This CDR3 is built from 11 residues. Germline assignment: CDR1 SNHLY and CDR2 FYNNEI. The CDR3 spells CASRVQETQYF. CDR3 DNA: TGTGCCAGCAGGGTACAAGAGACCCAGTACTTC.

This clone has only a few counts. The chain joins TRBV5-6 to TRBJ1-3; D ambiguous. Germline CDR1 reads SGHDT; CDR2 reads YYEEEE. V shed 3 bases and J shed 0 bases, with 13 bases lying between them. This CDR3 region has 16 residues. Written as DNA, the CDR3 is TGTGCCAGCAGCTCCACAGACGACTCCTCTGGAAACACCATATATTTT. Protein product: CASSSTDDSSGNTIYF.

The chain has TRBV5-1 and TRBJ2-3; the D gene is possibly TRBD1 (6 bases). Germline CDR1 SGHRS, CDR2 YFSETQ. The germline V and J ends were trimmed by 4 bases and 5 bases, with 8 bases remaining between them. The CDR3 is 12 amino acids. The chain's CDR3 is CASSIQGDTQYF. CDR3 nucleotide sequence: TGCGCCAGCAGCATACAGGGAGATACGCAGTATTTT.